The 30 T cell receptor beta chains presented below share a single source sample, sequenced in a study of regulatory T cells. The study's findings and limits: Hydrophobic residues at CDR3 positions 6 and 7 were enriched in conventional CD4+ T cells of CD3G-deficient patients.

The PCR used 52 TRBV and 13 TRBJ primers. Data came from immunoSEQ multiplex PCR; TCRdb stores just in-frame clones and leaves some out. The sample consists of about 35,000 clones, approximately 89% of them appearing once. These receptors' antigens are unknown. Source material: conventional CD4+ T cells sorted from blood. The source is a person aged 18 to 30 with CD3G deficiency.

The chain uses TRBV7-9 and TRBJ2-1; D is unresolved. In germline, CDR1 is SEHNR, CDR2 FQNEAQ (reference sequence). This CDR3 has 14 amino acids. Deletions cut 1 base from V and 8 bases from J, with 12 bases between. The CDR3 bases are TGTGCCAGCAGCTTAGATGTCCTTGAGGATGAGCAGTTCTTC. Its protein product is CASSLDVLEDEQFF.

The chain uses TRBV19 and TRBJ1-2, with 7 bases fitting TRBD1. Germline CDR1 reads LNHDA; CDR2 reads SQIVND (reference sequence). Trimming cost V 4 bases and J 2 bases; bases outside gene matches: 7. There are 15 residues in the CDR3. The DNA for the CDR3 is TGTGCCAGTAGTACCTCAAAGGACAGGAACTATGGCTACACCTTC. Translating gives CASSTSKDRNYGYTF.

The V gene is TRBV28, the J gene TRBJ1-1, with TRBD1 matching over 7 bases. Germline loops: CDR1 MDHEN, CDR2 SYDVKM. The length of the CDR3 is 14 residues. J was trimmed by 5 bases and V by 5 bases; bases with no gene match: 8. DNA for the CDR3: TGTGCCAGCAGTCCGCCAGGGGGGGGGACTGAAGCTTTCTTT. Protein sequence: CASSPPGGGTEAFF.

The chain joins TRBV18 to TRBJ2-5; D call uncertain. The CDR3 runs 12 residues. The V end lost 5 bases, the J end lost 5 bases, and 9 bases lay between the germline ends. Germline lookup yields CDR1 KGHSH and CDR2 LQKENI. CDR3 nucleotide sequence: TGTGCCAGCTCAGCCCTCGGGGAGACCCAGTACTTC. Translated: CASSALGETQYF.

The CDR3 sequence is CASSLGSAGVGETQYF. CDR3 sequence (DNA): TGCGCCAGCAGCTTGGGGTCCGCAGGGGTTGGAGAGACCCAGTACTTC. The chain combines TRBV5-1 with TRBJ2-5, with TRBD1 as a possible D gene (6 bases). CDR1 is SGHRS and CDR2 is YFSETQ in the germline V gene. V was trimmed by 0 bases and J by 4 bases, leaving 16 bases between them. The CDR3 runs 16 residues.

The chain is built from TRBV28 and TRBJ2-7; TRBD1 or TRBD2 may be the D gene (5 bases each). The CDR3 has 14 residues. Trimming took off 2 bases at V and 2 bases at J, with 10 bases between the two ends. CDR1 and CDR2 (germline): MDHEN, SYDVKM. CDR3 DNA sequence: TGTGCCAGCAGTTTAACTGGGGACCCCTACGAGCAGTACTTC. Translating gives CASSLTGDPYEQYF.

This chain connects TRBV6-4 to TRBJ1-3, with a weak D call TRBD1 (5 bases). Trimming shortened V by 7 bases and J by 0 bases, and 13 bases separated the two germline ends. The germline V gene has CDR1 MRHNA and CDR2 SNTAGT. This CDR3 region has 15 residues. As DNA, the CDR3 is TGTGCCAGCAAAATTCTGGGGCGCTCTGGAAACACCATATATTTT. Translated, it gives CASKILGRSGNTIYF.

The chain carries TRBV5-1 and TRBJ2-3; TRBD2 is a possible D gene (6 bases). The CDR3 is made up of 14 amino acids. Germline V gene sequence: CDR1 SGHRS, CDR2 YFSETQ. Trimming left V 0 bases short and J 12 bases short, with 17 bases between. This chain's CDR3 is CASSLVAGLPPQYF. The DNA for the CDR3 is TGCGCCAGCAGCTTGGTGGCCGGACTACCTCCCCAGTATTTT.

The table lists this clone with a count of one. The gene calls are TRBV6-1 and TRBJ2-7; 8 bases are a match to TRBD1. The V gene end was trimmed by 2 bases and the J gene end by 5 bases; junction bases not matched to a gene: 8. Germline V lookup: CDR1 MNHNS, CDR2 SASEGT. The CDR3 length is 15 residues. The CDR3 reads CASSERSRGRNEQYF. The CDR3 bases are TGTGCCAGCAGTGAAAGGAGCAGGGGGCGGAACGAGCAGTACTTC.

The CDR3 region has the DNA TGCGCCAGCAGCCGCGCCGAGGCTCGGGAGACCCAGTACTTC. Translating it yields CASSRAEARETQYF. J is TRBJ2-5 and V is TRBV5-1; D remains unclear. V was cut by 4 bases and J by 5 bases, with 15 bases left in between. This CDR3 has 14 residues. Germline V gives CDR1 SGHRS, CDR2 YFSETQ.

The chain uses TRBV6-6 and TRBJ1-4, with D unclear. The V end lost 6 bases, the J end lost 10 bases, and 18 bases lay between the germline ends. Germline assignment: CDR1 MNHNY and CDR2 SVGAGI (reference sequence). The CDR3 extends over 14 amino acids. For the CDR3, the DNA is TGTGCCAGCAGCCCCACCGAGGGAGCAGGAAAACTGTTTTTT. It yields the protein CASSPTEGAGKLFF.

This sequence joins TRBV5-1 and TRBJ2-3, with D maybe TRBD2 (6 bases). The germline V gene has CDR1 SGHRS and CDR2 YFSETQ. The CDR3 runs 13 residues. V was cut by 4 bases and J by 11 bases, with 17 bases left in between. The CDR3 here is CASSRETGVEQYF. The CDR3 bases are TGCGCCAGCAGCCGGGAAACGGGGGTGGAGCAGTATTTT.

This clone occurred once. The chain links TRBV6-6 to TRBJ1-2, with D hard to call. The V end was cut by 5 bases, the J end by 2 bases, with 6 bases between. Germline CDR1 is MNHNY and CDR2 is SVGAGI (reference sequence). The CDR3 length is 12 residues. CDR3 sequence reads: CASSRRNYGYTF. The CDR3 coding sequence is TGTGCCAGCAGTCGAAGAAACTATGGCTACACCTTC.

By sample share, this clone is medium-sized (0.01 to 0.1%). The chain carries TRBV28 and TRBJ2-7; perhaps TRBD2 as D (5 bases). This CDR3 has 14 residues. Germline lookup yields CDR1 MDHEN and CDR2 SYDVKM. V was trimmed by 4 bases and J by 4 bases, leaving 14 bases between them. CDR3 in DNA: TGTGCCAGCAGTTCCGCAAAGGAGGCTTACGAGCAGTACTTC. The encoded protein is CASSSAKEAYEQYF.

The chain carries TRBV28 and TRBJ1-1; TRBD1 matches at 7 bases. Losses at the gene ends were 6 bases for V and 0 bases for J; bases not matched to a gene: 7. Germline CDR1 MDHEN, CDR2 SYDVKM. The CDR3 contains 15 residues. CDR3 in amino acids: CASSLLGTVNTEAFF. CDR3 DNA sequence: TGTGCCAGCAGCCTCCTCGGGACAGTGAACACTGAAGCTTTCTTT.

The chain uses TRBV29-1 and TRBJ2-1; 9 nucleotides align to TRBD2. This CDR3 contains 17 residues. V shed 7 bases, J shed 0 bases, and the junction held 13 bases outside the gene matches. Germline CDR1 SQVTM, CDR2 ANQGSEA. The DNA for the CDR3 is TGCAGCGCCGCCGGAGTGTTTAGCGGGAGCTCCTACAATGAGCAGTTCTTC. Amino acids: CSAAGVFSGSSYNEQFF.

This CDR3 is CASSLSGQGNEKLFF. The CDR3 region has the DNA TGTGCCAGCAGTTTATCGGGACAGGGGAATGAAAAACTGTTTTTT. This chain uses TRBV28 with TRBJ1-4, with TRBD1 matching 10 bases. Germline V CDR1 and CDR2: MDHEN, SYDVKM. V shed 1 base, J shed 5 bases, and the junction held 1 base outside the gene matches. The length of the CDR3 is 15 residues.

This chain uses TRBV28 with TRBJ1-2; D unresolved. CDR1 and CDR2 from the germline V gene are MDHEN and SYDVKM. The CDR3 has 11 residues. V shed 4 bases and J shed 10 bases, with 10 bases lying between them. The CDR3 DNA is TGTGCCAGCAGTTCCTCCGTCGCCTACACCTTC. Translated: CASSSSVAYTF.

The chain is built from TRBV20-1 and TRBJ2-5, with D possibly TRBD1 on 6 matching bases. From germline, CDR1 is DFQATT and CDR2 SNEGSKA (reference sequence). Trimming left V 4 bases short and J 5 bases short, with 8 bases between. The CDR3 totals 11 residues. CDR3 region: CSANRVETQYF. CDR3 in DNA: TGCAGTGCTAACAGGGTTGAGACCCAGTACTTC.

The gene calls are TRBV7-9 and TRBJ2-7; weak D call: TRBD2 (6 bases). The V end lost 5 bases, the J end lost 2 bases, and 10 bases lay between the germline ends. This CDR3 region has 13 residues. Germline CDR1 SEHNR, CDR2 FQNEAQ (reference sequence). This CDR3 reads CASSRGGTYEQYF. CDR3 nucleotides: TGTGCCAGCAGCCGTGGGGGGACCTACGAGCAGTACTTC.

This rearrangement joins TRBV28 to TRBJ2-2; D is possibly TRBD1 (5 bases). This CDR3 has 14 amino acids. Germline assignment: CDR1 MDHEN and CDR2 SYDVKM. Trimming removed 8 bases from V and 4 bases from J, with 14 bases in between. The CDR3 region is CASGAGKGTGELFF. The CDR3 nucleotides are TGTGCCAGCGGGGCAGGGAAGGGCACCGGGGAGCTGTTTTTT.

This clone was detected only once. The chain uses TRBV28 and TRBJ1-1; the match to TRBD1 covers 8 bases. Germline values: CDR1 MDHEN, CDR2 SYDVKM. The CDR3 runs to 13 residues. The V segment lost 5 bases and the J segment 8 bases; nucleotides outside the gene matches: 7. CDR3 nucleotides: TGTGCCAGCAGTCCCAGAGGACAGGGAGAAGCTTTCTTT. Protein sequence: CASSPRGQGEAFF.

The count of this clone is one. The chain's CDR3 is CASSYGGSGSYEQYF. In DNA form, the CDR3 reads TGTGCCAGCAGCTACGGGGGGTCAGGATCCTACGAGCAGTACTTC. The chain links TRBV7-9 to TRBJ2-7; TRBD2 matches at 7 bases. The CDR3 loop spans 15 amino acids. The ends lost 4 bases at V and 1 base at J; junction bases unmatched: 7. CDR1 and CDR2 (germline): SEHNR, FQNEAQ (reference sequence).

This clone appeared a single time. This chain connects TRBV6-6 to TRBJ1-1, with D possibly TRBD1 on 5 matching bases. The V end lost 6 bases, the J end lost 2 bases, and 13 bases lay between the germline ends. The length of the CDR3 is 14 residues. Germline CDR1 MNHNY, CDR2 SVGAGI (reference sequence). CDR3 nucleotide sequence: TGTGCCAGCAGCAACGGGGGGTTTAACACTGAAGCTTTCTTT. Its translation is CASSNGGFNTEAFF.

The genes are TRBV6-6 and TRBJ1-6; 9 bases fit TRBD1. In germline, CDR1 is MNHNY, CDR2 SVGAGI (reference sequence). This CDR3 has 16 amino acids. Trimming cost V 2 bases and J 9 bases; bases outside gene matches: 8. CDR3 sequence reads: CASSYGTGRGVSPLHF. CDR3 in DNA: TGTGCCAGCAGTTACGGGACAGGGAGAGGCGTTTCACCCCTCCACTTT.

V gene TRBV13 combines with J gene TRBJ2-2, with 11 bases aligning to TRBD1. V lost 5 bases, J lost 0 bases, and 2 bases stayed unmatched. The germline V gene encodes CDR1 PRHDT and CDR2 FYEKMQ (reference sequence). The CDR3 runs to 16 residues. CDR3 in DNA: TGTGCCAGCAGCCGGACAGGGGGCGCGAACACCGGGGAGCTGTTTTTT. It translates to CASSRTGGANTGELFF.

The DNA of the CDR3 is TGTGCCAGCTCACCGGGGACTACTCCCTACGAGCAGTACTTC. This gives the protein CASSPGTTPYEQYF. The rearrangement joins TRBV18 to TRBJ2-7; TRBD2 matches at 7 bases. V trimming: 3 bases; J trimming: 2 bases; junction bases outside the gene matches: 4. Germline CDR1 KGHSH, CDR2 LQKENI. The CDR3 length is 14 residues.

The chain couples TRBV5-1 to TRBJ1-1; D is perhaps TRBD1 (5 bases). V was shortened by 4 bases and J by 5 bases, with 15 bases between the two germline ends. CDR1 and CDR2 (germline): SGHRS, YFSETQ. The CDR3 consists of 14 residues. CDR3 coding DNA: TGCGCCAGCAGCATTTCAGGGATGAGAACTGAAGCTTTCTTT. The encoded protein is CASSISGMRTEAFF.

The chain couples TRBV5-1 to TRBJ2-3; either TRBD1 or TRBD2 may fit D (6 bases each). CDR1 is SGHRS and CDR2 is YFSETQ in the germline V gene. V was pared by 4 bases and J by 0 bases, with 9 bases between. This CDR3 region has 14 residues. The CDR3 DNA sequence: TGCGCCAGCAGCCCGGGGGCTAGCACAGATACGCAGTATTTT. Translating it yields CASSPGASTDTQYF.

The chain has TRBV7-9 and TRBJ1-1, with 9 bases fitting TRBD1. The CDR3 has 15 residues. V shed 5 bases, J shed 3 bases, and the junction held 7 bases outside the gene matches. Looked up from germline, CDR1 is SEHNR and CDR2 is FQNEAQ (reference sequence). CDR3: CASSPGQGRDTEAFF. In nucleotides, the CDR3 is TGTGCCAGCAGCCCCGGACAGGGGCGAGACACTGAAGCTTTCTTT.